Listed below are T cell receptor beta chains from one sample, sequenced in a study of CD8+ T cells in alopecia areata. Measured with immunoSEQ multiplex PCR; TCRdb has only the in-frame clones, and not every one. The repertoire consists of under 150,000 clones, with around 82% occurring once and the leading ten covering 25%. The sequencing used CD8+ T cells sorted from blood, collected at week 4, from a patient treated with tofacitinib. Receptor source: a human donor with alopecia areata. Each CDR3 is given without its conserved first and last residue. Each record gives: CDR3 protein, V gene, J gene.

AWRQAGELF	TRBV30	TRBJ2-2
ASSFRSGANVLT	TRBV5-6	TRBJ2-6
ASSQRTGTSSYNEQF	TRBV4-1	TRBJ2-1
AWSGWDSSYERY	TRBV30	TRBJ2-7
ASSSNAEGWTDTQY	TRBV7-8	TRBJ2-3
ASSDANYEQY	TRBV25-1	TRBJ2-7
ASSQGGGYGANVLT	TRBV4-2	TRBJ2-6
ASSLGQPGEQY	TRBV7-2	TRBJ2-7
ASSLASGGSTDTQY	TRBV4-1	TRBJ2-3
ASSYSQGAETQY	TRBV6-5	TRBJ2-5